This TCR beta chain stems from a study of blood T cell repertoires in COVID-19. Per the germline V gene, CDR1 is SGDLS and CDR2 is YYNGEE. CDR3 length equals 15 residues. Trimming at V came to 4 bases and at J to 4 bases, leaving 9 bases not matched to a gene. Using immunoSEQ multiplex PCR, the repertoire was profiled, and TCRdb retains in-frame clones only, with some absent. The profile shows approximately 89,000 clones, 70% to 90% of them singletons. The chain combines TRBV9 with TRBJ2-5, with TRBD2 matching 8 bases. The TCR originated in a woman in her 70s with active or convalescent COVID-19. The material sequenced was peripheral blood. The CDR3 region is CASSPLRGGGETQYF. The CDR3 nucleotides are TGTGCCAGCAGCCCTCTACGGGGGGGAGGAGAGACCCAGTACTTC.